A single sample is the source of the 27 T cell receptor beta chains below, sequenced in a study of CD8 T cells in ankylosing spondylitis (dated by TCRdb to 2016 to 2017). These TCRs are of unknown antigen specificity. Receptor libraries were prepared by 5' RACE. TCRdb names Illumina HiSeq 2500 as the instrument used. The public sequencing data were trimmed at Q25 with fastp and processed into clonotypes with MiXCR by TCRdb, which kept only in-frame beta chains. One record per CDR3 amino acid sequence lists the most common genes and DNA. Here the sample has a few hundred thousand distinct CDR3 sequences; around 24% occur a single time. Approximately 15% of the sample goes to the ten largest clones. General findings and caveats noted by the study authors: Blood from ankylosing spondylitis patients appeared to be characterized by a TCR beta motif made up of under 10 highly homologous amino acid variants.

Sequencing was performed on blood, either unsorted or a sorted T cell fraction (not recorded which). These receptor sequences come from a male donor with ankylosing spondylitis.

This chain uses TRBV9 with TRBJ2-1; 7 bases fit TRBD2. Unmatched junction bases numbered 10, after V lost 3 bases and J lost 4 bases. Germline-derived CDR1 and CDR2 are SGDLS and YYNGEE. The CDR3 contains 16 residues. The CDR3 bases are TGTGCCAGCAGCGAGTCCCTAGCGGAAGTGTACAATGAGCAGTTCTTC. It codes for CASSESLAEVYNEQFF.

This clonotype came up a few times. V usage is TRBV12-3 or TRBV12-4 and J usage is TRBJ2-3; 9 bases are shared with TRBD2. CDR3 length: 21 residues. V lost 3 bases and J lost 0; bases outside the gene matches: 19. CDR3 sequence reads: CASSFPPPLAGQWGSTDTQYF. DNA for the CDR3: TGTGCCAGCAGTTTCCCCCCACCACTAGCGGGCCAATGGGGGAGCACAGATACGCAGTATTTT.

This clonotype was seen more than once but under ten times. The rearrangement joins TRBV12-3 or TRBV12-4 to TRBJ2-2; the match to TRBD1 covers 7 bases. The CDR3 runs 17 residues. The V and J ends lost 6 bases and 4 bases, in that order; junction bases with no gene match: 14. CDR3 sequence reads: CASRYTGAVRATGELFF. CDR3 nucleotides: TGTGCCAGCAGGTACACAGGGGCCGTTCGAGCCACCGGGGAGCTGTTTTTT.

This clonotype showed up just a few times. The genes are TRBV20-1 and TRBJ1-2; TRBD1 might be the D (6 bases). CDR3 size: 13 residues. Germline V gives CDR1 DFQATT, CDR2 SNEGSKA (reference sequence). Trimming took off 6 bases at V and 5 bases at J, with 16 bases between the two ends. This chain's CDR3 is CSAPGVAGYGYTF. CDR3 bases: TGCAGTGCCCCAGGGGTTGCGGGATATGGCTACACCTTC.

The rearrangement links TRBV6-2 or TRBV6-3 to TRBJ1-1; TRBD1 might be the D (6 bases). The V end lost 6 bases, the J end lost 5 bases, and 16 bases lay between the germline ends. The germline gives CDR1 MNHEY, CDR2 SVGEGT. The CDR3 length is 14 residues. CDR3 in amino acids: CASRRLQGRTEAFF. In nucleotides, the CDR3 is TGTGCCAGCAGGCGCCTACAGGGAAGAACTGAAGCTTTCTTT.

This clonotype appeared many times. V is TRBV5-1 and J is TRBJ1-1; unclear D gene. The germline V and J ends were trimmed by 4 bases and 7 bases, with 14 bases remaining between them. The V gene's germline CDR1 is SGHRS and CDR2 YFSETQ. This CDR3 region has 13 residues. The CDR3 DNA is TGCGCCAGCAGCCAGTCGGGAGTACTTGAAGCTTTCTTT. It encodes CASSQSGVLEAFF.

The chain uses TRBV20-1 and TRBJ2-7; 8 bases fit TRBD2. Germline V gives CDR1 DFQATT, CDR2 SNEGSKA (reference sequence). The V segment lost 3 bases and the J segment 2 bases; nucleotides outside the gene matches: 6. The length of the CDR3 is 14 residues. The CDR3 protein is CSARLSGRPYEQYF. DNA for the CDR3: TGCAGTGCTAGGCTGAGCGGGAGACCCTACGAGCAGTACTTC.

This clonotype came up a few times. The rearrangement links TRBV7-2 to TRBJ2-1; D gene ambiguous. V was cut by 3 bases and J by 3 bases, with 12 bases left in between. The CDR3 loop spans 15 amino acids. Germline CDR1 is SGHTA and CDR2 is FQGNSA. The CDR3 nucleotides read TGTGCCAGCAGCTTCGCCCGGGCCGTCTACAATGAGCAGTTCTTC. Protein: CASSFARAVYNEQFF.

The chain carries TRBV4-3 and TRBJ1-2, with D possibly TRBD1 on 5 matching bases. Trimming left V 0 bases short and J 8 bases short, with 19 bases between. Germline V gives CDR1 LGHNA, CDR2 YSLEER. The CDR3 extends over 16 amino acids. The CDR3, as DNA: TGCGCCAGCAGCCAAGATTGGCCACCCGGGGCCAGCGGCTACACCTTC. This codes for CASSQDWPPGASGYTF.

This clonotype was seen a handful of times. The CDR3 nucleotides are TGCAGTGCTAGAGCCGCCGAGGGGGCCAACGTCCTGACTTTC. This gives the protein CSARAAEGANVLTF. The chain is built from TRBV20-1 and TRBJ2-6; no definite D call. The germline gives CDR1 DFQATT, CDR2 SNEGSKA (reference sequence). Trimming took off 1 base at V and 4 bases at J, with 8 bases between the two ends. CDR3 size: 14 residues.

This clonotype was seen more than once but under ten times. The J gene is TRBJ1-5, the V gene TRBV28; 9 bases are a match to TRBD1. V lost 7 bases, J lost 4 bases, and 8 bases stayed unmatched. Germline V CDR1 and CDR2: MDHEN, SYDVKM. The CDR3 runs 15 residues. CDR3 sequence reads: CASTPPDRGNQPQHF. CDR3 sequence (DNA): TGTGCCAGCACCCCCCCGGACAGGGGAAATCAGCCCCAGCATTTT.

The chain employs TRBV2 and TRBJ2-5; perhaps D is TRBD1 or TRBD2 (5 bases each). The CDR3 length is 14 residues. V lost 7 bases and J 3 bases, leaving 15 bases between the germline ends. The germline V gene has CDR1 SNHLY and CDR2 FYNNEI. This CDR3 reads CASTFGTEKETQYF. The CDR3 DNA reads TGTGCCAGCACGTTTGGGACCGAAAAAGAGACCCAGTACTTC.

The chain combines TRBV4-1 with TRBJ2-5; D remains ambiguous. The V gene lost 0 bases and the J gene lost 3 bases, with 5 bases spanning the gap. Germline CDR1 reads MGHRA; CDR2 reads YSYEKL. This CDR3 contains 13 residues. The CDR3 loop is CASSQDQEETQYF. The CDR3 DNA sequence: TGCGCCAGCAGCCAAGATCAGGAAGAGACCCAGTACTTC.

The table lists this clonotype with a few counts. J is TRBJ2-7 and V is TRBV2; D remains unclear. V lost 3 bases, J lost 3 bases, and 6 bases lay in between. Germline-derived CDR1 and CDR2 are SNHLY and FYNNEI. The CDR3 consists of 12 residues. In DNA, the CDR3 is TGTGCCAGCAGTGACAGACGCTACGAGCAGTACTTC. It translates to CASSDRRYEQYF.

This clonotype was recorded a few times. V gene TRBV29-1 combines with J gene TRBJ1-4, with D unresolved. V lost 7 bases and J lost 0, with 12 bases in between. There are 14 residues in the CDR3. CDR1 and CDR2 (germline): SQVTM, ANQGSEA. The CDR3 loop reads CSALHAATNEKLFF. CDR3 DNA: TGCAGCGCCCTACACGCAGCAACTAATGAAAAACTGTTTTTT.

The count of this clonotype is one. The chain has TRBV10-3 and TRBJ2-7; 7 bases line up with TRBD1. Germline V gene data show CDR1 as ENHRY and CDR2 as SYGVKD. The CDR3 contains 13 residues. V trimming: 10 bases; J trimming: 3 bases; junction bases outside the gene matches: 9. CDR3: CANSRTGLYEQYF. The CDR3 bases are TGTGCCAATAGTAGGACAGGCCTCTACGAGCAGTACTTC.

This clonotype has a handful of counts. J is TRBJ2-1 and V is TRBV28; D might be TRBD1 (6 bases). CDR3 length equals 15 residues. Trimming took off 2 bases at V and 6 bases at J, with 14 bases between the two ends. The V gene's germline CDR1 is MDHEN and CDR2 SYDVKM. CDR3 region: CASSLQRRGGNEQFF. CDR3 bases: TGTGCCAGCAGTTTACAACGCCGAGGGGGCAATGAGCAGTTCTTC.

A few counts support this clonotype. This rearrangement joins TRBV20-1 to TRBJ2-3, with TRBD1 as a possible D gene (6 bases). The CDR3 has 15 amino acids. Germline CDR1 reads DFQATT; CDR2 reads SNEGSKA (reference sequence). Trimming took 6 bases from V and 0 from J, leaving 16 bases between them. The CDR3 sequence is CSAPDRRGSTDTQYF. In DNA form, the CDR3 reads TGCAGTGCCCCGGACAGACGTGGGAGCACAGATACGCAGTATTTT.

This clonotype was counted between two and nine times. This chain joins TRBV5-1 and TRBJ1-6; D remains unclear. Germline lookup yields CDR1 SGHRS and CDR2 YFSETQ. The CDR3 totals 13 residues. Trimming left V 0 bases short and J 9 bases short, with 7 bases between. CDR3 protein: CASSLEVGSPLHF. Here the CDR3 DNA reads TGCGCCAGCAGCTTGGAAGTCGGTTCACCCCTCCACTTT.

This clonotype was seen a handful of times. Its ends do not fully match the called genes, so a read error is possible. This chain joins TRBV15 and TRBJ2-1, with 12 bases lining up with TRBD2. This CDR3 contains 15 residues. Germline assignment: CDR1 LNHNV and CDR2 YYDKDF (reference sequence). CDR3 DNA: TGTGCCACCAGCAGAGATACAGTGACTAGCGGGGGCCGGATCTTC. It is translated as CATSRDTVTSGGRIF.

The chain is built from TRBV10-3 and TRBJ2-2, with 8 bases lining up with TRBD1. J lost 1 base, V lost 4 bases, and 5 bases had no gene match. Germline CDR1 reads ENHRY; CDR2 reads SYGVKD. The CDR3 totals 16 residues. DNA of the CDR3: TGTGCCATCAGTGCGCGGGGACAGGAGAACACCGGGGAGCTGTTTTTT. Encoded protein: CAISARGQENTGELFF.

This clonotype is a singleton in its sample. This chain links TRBV6-1 with TRBJ2-6; D remains ambiguous. The CDR3 is 15 amino acids. The germline gives CDR1 MNHNS, CDR2 SASEGT. Trimming took off 8 bases at V and 0 bases at J, with 11 bases between the two ends. As DNA, the CDR3 is TGTGCCAGCGACCGGCGGCGCTCTGGGGCCAACGTCCTGACTTTC. It translates to CASDRRRSGANVLTF.

This clonotype turned up a few times. CDR3 sequence reads: CASGTKETQYF. The CDR3 bases are TGTGCTAGTGGTACCAAAGAGACCCAGTACTTC. V gene TRBV12-5 combines with J gene TRBJ2-5; D unclear. V was trimmed by 5 bases and J by 3 bases, leaving 4 bases between them. Germline CDR1 reads LGHNT; CDR2 reads FRNRAP. The CDR3 loop spans 11 amino acids. Together with reference TRBV12-5 and TRBJ2-5, the CDR3 gives the full variable domain: DARVTQTPRHKVTEMGQEVTMRCQPILGHNTVFWYRQTMMQGLELLAYFRNRAPLDDSGMPKDRFSAEMPDATLATLKIQPSEPRDSAVYFCASGTKETQYFGPGTRLLVL.

V gene TRBV6-1 combines with J gene TRBJ1-2; D unclear. This CDR3 is built from 15 residues. Germline V gene lookup returns CDR1 MNHNS and CDR2 SASEGT. The ends were cut back, 7 bases at V and 7 bases at J, with 22 bases in the middle. The DNA of the CDR3 is TGTGCCAGCATCTCTTTCGGACGGATGTCCGGTGGCTACACCTTC. This codes for CASISFGRMSGGYTF.

The chain couples TRBV5-6 to TRBJ1-2; D is unresolved. V was pared by 2 bases and J by 0 bases, with 14 bases between. Germline assignment: CDR1 SGHDT and CDR2 YYEEEE. The length of the CDR3 is 16 residues. Here the CDR3 DNA reads TGTGCCAGCAGCTTTCCCGGTCTCGATCCTAACTATGGCTACACCTTC. Translating it yields CASSFPGLDPNYGYTF.

This rearrangement joins TRBV28 to TRBJ2-4; possible D gene TRBD1, 6 bases. This CDR3 is built from 11 residues. V gave up 8 bases and J gave up 8 bases, with 10 bases separating them. Germline CDR1 is MDHEN and CDR2 is SYDVKM. The CDR3 reads CASLEGDIQYF. Here the CDR3 DNA reads TGTGCCAGCCTAGAGGGGGACATTCAGTACTTC.

This clonotype was seen a handful of times. The chain carries TRBV15 and TRBJ2-3; D may match TRBD1 or TRBD2 (6 bases each). Per the germline V gene, CDR1 is LNHNV and CDR2 is YYDKDF (reference sequence). V was clipped by 0 bases and J by 4 bases, with 20 bases between them. The CDR3 covers 18 residues. CDR3 sequence: CATSRERGAVRLADTQYF. The CDR3 DNA reads TGTGCCACCAGCAGAGAGAGGGGGGCGGTGCGATTAGCAGATACGCAGTATTTT.